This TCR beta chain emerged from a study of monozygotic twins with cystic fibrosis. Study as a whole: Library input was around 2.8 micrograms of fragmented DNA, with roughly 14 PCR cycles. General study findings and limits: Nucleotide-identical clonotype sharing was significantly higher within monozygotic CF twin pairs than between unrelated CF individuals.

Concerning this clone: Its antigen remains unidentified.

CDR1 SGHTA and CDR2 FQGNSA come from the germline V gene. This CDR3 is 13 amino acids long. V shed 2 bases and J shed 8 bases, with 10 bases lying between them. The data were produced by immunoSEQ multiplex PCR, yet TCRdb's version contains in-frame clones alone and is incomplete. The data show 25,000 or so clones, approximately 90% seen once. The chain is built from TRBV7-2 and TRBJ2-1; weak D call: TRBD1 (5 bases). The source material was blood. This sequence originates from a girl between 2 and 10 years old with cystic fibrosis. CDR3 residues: CASSLPGIDEQFF. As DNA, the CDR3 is TGTGCCAGCAGCTTACCAGGGATCGATGAGCAGTTCTTC.